Below are 14 T cell receptor beta chains sequenced from a single sample in a study of blood T cell repertoires in COVID-19. The method was immunoSEQ multiplex PCR; TCRdb's version includes in-frame clones alone and lacks a portion of them. The sample yields around 300,000 clones, approximately 85% seen once. Specimen: peripheral blood. Every receptor here comes from a woman aged 70-85 years with acute or convalescent COVID-19.

The CDR3 loop reads CASSGGQGGRQPQHF. In DNA, the CDR3 is TGTGCCAGCAGTGGGGGGCAGGGCGGGCGTCAGCCCCAGCATTTT. The chain is built from TRBV2 and TRBJ1-5, with a possible D match to TRBD1 (6 bases). Germline V gene lookup returns CDR1 SNHLY and CDR2 FYNNEI. The CDR3 covers 15 residues. V lost 4 bases to trimming and J lost 6 bases, with 16 bases between them.

This clone was seen once. The chain joins TRBV11-2 to TRBJ2-2; D may be TRBD2 (6 bases). The CDR3 totals 16 residues. The germline V gene has CDR1 SGHAT and CDR2 FQNNGV. V dropped 3 bases and J dropped 6 bases, with 17 bases sitting between them. The CDR3, as DNA: TGTGCCAGCAGCTTGAGCTCAATCCGGGGGTCCGGGGAGCTGTTTTTT. Translating it yields CASSLSSIRGSGELFF.

The chain has TRBV7-2 and TRBJ1-5; no firm D call. From germline, CDR1 is SGHTA and CDR2 FQGNSA. CDR3 size: 15 residues. The V end lost 1 base, the J end lost 4 bases, and 11 bases lay between the germline ends. The CDR3 DNA follows: TGTGCCAGCAGCTTAGAACCAGGCCTTAATCAGCCCCAGCATTTT. Its protein product is CASSLEPGLNQPQHF. The variable domain in full, with the rest retrieved from reference TRBV7-2 and TRBJ1-5, is GAGVSQSPSNKVTEKGKDVELRCDPISGHTALYWYRQSLGQGLEFLIYFQGNSAPDKSGLPSDRFSAERTGGSVSTLTIQRTQQEDSAVYLCASSLEPGLNQPQHFGDGTRLSIL.

This clone was picked up one time. V usage is TRBV24-1 and J usage is TRBJ1-2, with D possibly matching TRBD1 (6 bases). V was clipped by 3 bases and J by 5 bases, with 15 bases between them. CDR3 length: 15 residues. Germline loops: CDR1 KGHDR, CDR2 SFDVKD. CDR3 sequence: CATSDHTAGEYGYTF. CDR3 coding DNA: TGTGCCACCAGTGATCACACCGCAGGGGAGTATGGCTACACCTTC.

The chain employs TRBV24-1 and TRBJ2-1, with D maybe TRBD2 (6 bases). Germline V gene sequence: CDR1 KGHDR, CDR2 SFDVKD. Trimming removed 1 base at V and 0 bases at J, with 9 bases between. CDR3 length equals 16 residues. The DNA of the CDR3 is TGTGCCACCAGTGATTTTAAAGCGGGCTCCTACAATGAGCAGTTCTTC. It codes for CATSDFKAGSYNEQFF.

The chain joins TRBV3-1 (or the pseudogene TRBV3-2) to TRBJ1-3, with D unclear. CDR3 length: 13 amino acids. Per germline, CDR1 LGHDT and CDR2 YNNKEL (reference sequence). The V end was cut by 4 bases, the J end by 4 bases, with 8 bases between. Written as DNA, the CDR3 is TGTGCCAGCAGCCGATTGGAGGGAAACACCATATATTTT. Amino acids: CASSRLEGNTIYF.

V is TRBV5-6 and J is TRBJ2-2, with TRBD1 identical over 8 bases. Germline V CDR1 and CDR2: SGHDT, YYEEEE. The V segment lost 1 base and the J segment 7 bases; nucleotides outside the gene matches: 6. The CDR3 is 15 amino acids. CDR3 residues: CASSLPDREVGELFF. The CDR3 nucleotides read TGTGCCAGCAGCTTGCCGGACAGGGAAGTCGGGGAGCTGTTTTTT.

The table lists this clone with a count of one. The chain carries TRBV14 and TRBJ2-5; 9 bases are shared with TRBD2. Germline assignment: CDR1 SGHDN and CDR2 FVKESK. V shed 3 bases and J 3 bases; nucleotides not matched to a gene: 8. The CDR3 is 16 residues long. CDR3 DNA sequence: TGTGCCAGCAGCCACCTAGGGCTAGCGGGGAAAGAGACCCAGTACTTC. Translating it yields CASSHLGLAGKETQYF.

The chain employs TRBV3-1 (or the pseudogene TRBV3-2) and TRBJ2-2; D might be TRBD1 (5 bases). CDR1 is LGHDT, CDR2 YNNKEL, per germline (reference sequence). Trimming removed 1 base from V and 5 bases from J, with 20 bases in between. The CDR3 runs 18 residues. This CDR3 reads CASSQVGKGISRTGELFF. Written as DNA, the CDR3 is TGTGCCAGCAGCCAAGTGGGAAAGGGGATATCGCGGACCGGGGAGCTGTTTTTT.

This clone was detected only a few times. The CDR3 loop reads CASSWRTIGYGYTF. The CDR3 coding sequence is TGTGCCAGTAGTTGGAGGACGATTGGTTATGGCTACACCTTC. The chain carries TRBV19 and TRBJ1-2; D remains ambiguous. Germline V gene lookup returns CDR1 LNHDA and CDR2 SQIVND (reference sequence). The length of the CDR3 is 14 residues. V dropped 5 bases and J dropped 5 bases, with 15 bases sitting between them.

V gene TRBV29-1 combines with J gene TRBJ1-2; 9 bases fit TRBD1. This CDR3 has 11 residues. Germline V gene lookup returns CDR1 SQVTM and CDR2 ANQGSEA. Trimming at V came to 7 bases and at J to 8 bases, leaving 5 bases not matched to a gene. The CDR3 DNA reads as TGCAGCGGAGGGACAGGGAACGGCTACACCTTC. Translating gives CSGGTGNGYTF.

V usage is TRBV3-1 (or the pseudogene TRBV3-2) and J usage is TRBJ1-6, with D perhaps TRBD1 (6 bases). CDR1 is LGHDT and CDR2 is YNNKEL in the germline V gene (reference sequence). Trimming took off 2 bases at V and 7 bases at J, with 9 bases between the two ends. The CDR3 is made up of 14 amino acids. The CDR3 nucleotides are TGTGCCAGCAGCCAACGGACAGCCAATTCACCCCTCCACTTT. Amino acids: CASSQRTANSPLHF.

This clone appeared once. The rearrangement joins TRBV3-1 (or the pseudogene TRBV3-2) to TRBJ2-7; D gene uncertain. V was trimmed by 1 base and J by 4 bases, leaving 23 bases between them. This CDR3 is built from 18 residues. Germline V CDR1 and CDR2: LGHDT, YNNKEL (reference sequence). Here the CDR3 reads CASSQVFSLGSSHYEQYF. For the CDR3, the DNA is TGTGCCAGCAGCCAAGTTTTTAGTCTGGGCAGCTCCCATTACGAGCAGTACTTC.

The chain uses TRBV5-1 and TRBJ1-1, with a weak D call TRBD1 (6 bases). The CDR3 totals 14 residues. CDR1 is SGHRS, CDR2 YFSETQ, per germline. V was cut by 4 bases and J by 4 bases, with 14 bases left in between. CDR3 in amino acids: CASSPQGLGTEAFF. The CDR3 bases are TGCGCCAGCAGCCCTCAGGGGCTCGGCACTGAAGCTTTCTTT.